These 3 T cell receptor beta chains came from one sample sequenced in a study of spatial heterogeneity in lung cancer. Time point here: blood taken at disease recurrence. Unsorted whole RNA samples from tumor, nontumor lung or frozen PBMC were sequenced. TCRdb processed the 5' RACE reads anew with MiXCR; each CDR3 protein has one entry. The data show about 10,000 distinct CDR3 sequences, roughly 4% seen once. This specimen was PBMCs, taken at recurrence. These receptors originate from a female donor with early-stage non-small cell lung cancer.

This clonotype was counted at least ten times. This beta chain came through as a stray read in a library set up for alpha chains, and its size says little. This rearrangement joins TRBV7-3 to TRBJ2-3, with a possible D match to TRBD2 (6 bases). Per germline, CDR1 SGHTA and CDR2 FQGTGA. This CDR3 is 15 amino acids long. V was pared by 1 base and J by 3 bases, with 11 bases between. CDR3 region: CASSLMGGSTDTQYF. DNA for the CDR3: TGTGCCAGCAGCTTAATGGGGGGTAGTACAGATACGCAGTATTTT. The variable domain in full, with the rest retrieved from reference TRBV7-3 and TRBJ2-3, is GAGVSQTPSNKVTEKGKYVELRCDPISGHTALYWYRQSLGQGPEFLIYFQGTGAADDSGLPNDRFFAVRPEGSVSTLKIQRTERGDSAVYLCASSLMGGSTDTQYFGPGTRLTVL.

For this clonotype: This beta chain came through as a stray read in a library set up for alpha chains, and its size says little. J is TRBJ1-6 and V is TRBV6-2 or TRBV6-3; D call uncertain. With 7 bases removed from V and 11 bases from J, the gap between germline ends came to 21 bases. The CDR3 is made up of 15 amino acids. Germline CDR1 reads MNHEY; CDR2 reads SVGEGT. CDR3 nucleotide sequence: TGTGCCAGCACCATCGGACTTTATCTTTCGGCACCCCTCCACTTT. It translates to CASTIGLYLSAPLHF.

Points on this clonotype: This beta chain was picked up by a library intended for alpha chains and is off target, so its count carries little meaning. The V call is TRBV4-2, the J call TRBJ2-7, with 8 bases that match TRBD1. V trimming: 5 bases; J trimming: 6 bases; junction bases outside the gene matches: 6. Germline V gene data show CDR1 as LGHNA and CDR2 as YNFKEQ. This CDR3 is 13 amino acids long. CDR3 sequence: CASSEGQGREQYF. The CDR3 nucleotides are TGTGCCAGCAGCGAAGGACAGGGACGCGAGCAGTACTTC.